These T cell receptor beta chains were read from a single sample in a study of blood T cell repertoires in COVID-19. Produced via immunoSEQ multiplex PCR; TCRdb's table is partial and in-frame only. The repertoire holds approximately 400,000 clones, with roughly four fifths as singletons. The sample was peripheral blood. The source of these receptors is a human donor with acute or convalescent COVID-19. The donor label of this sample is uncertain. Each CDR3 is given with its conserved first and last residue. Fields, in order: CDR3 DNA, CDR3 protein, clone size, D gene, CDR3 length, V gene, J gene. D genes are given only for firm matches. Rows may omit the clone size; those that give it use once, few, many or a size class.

TGTGCCAGCAGCTTAACAGGCCCTAGAAGGGGAAGGGAGACCCAGTACTTC	CASSLTGPRRGRETQYF	.	.	17	TRBV11-3	TRBJ2-5
TGTGCCAGCTCACCGTTCAACAGGGGTGAGAACACTGAAGCTTTCTTT	CASSPFNRGENTEAFF	.	TRBD1	16	TRBV18	TRBJ1-1
TGCAGCGTCCGTGGAAGGGGCGGCACCGGGGAGCTGTTTTTT	CSVRGRGGTGELFF	many	.	14	TRBV29-1	TRBJ2-2
TGTGCCAGCAGTTTCCGTCGTGAGGGCTACACCTTC	CASSFRREGYTF	.	.	12	TRBV12-3/TRBV12-4	TRBJ1-2
TGTGCCAGCAGTCGACAGGGCGGTGGCAATCAGCCCCAGCATTTT	CASSRQGGGNQPQHF	.	TRBD1	15	TRBV2	TRBJ1-5
TGTGCCATGCGCCTTGCAGGGGGCACTGAAGCTTTCTTT	CAMRLAGGTEAFF	.	TRBD1	13	TRBV28	TRBJ1-1
TGTGCCAGCAGGGACCGGGGAGGGACTAGCGGGAGGGCCTTAGAGACCCAGTACTTC	CASRDRGGTSGRALETQYF	.	TRBD2	19	TRBV3-1/TRBV3-2	TRBJ2-5
TGTGCCTGGATAGGAGCGGGTCATTACATCGGGGAGCTGTTTTTT	CAWIGAGHYIGELFF	few	.	15	TRBV30	TRBJ2-2
TGTGCCAGCAGCGGGGGGGTCGCCACTGAAGCTTTCTTT	CASSGGVATEAFF	.	.	13	TRBV9	TRBJ1-1
TGCAGTGCTAGTGCCCCTCAGCGGGGGGGAGCAGATACGCAGTATTTT	CSASAPQRGGADTQYF	.	TRBD2	16	TRBV20-1	TRBJ2-3
TGTGCCAGCACGGAAGGGGACAGGGACACCGGGGAGCTGTTTTTT	CASTEGDRDTGELFF	.	TRBD1	15	TRBV9	TRBJ2-2
TGTGCCAGCAGTTTAGATAGGGGGCCCACTGAAGCTTTCTTT	CASSLDRGPTEAFF	once	TRBD1	14	TRBV27	TRBJ1-1
TGCGCCAGCAGCCTGACTAGCGGGACCGGGGAGCTGTTTTTT	CASSLTSGTGELFF	.	TRBD2	14	TRBV5-1	TRBJ2-2
TGTGCCAGCAGTTACTCTCGGGGGGGAGGTCTAACTGAAGCTTTCTTT	CASSYSRGGGLTEAFF	.	.	16	TRBV6-6	TRBJ1-1
TGTGCCAGCAGTCCCCGGAGCGCTGAAGCTTTCTTT	CASSPRSAEAFF	.	.	12	TRBV12-3/TRBV12-4	TRBJ1-1
TGTGCCAGCAGCGCCCGGGGTAGCGGACTCTACGAGCAGTACTTC	CASSARGSGLYEQYF	.	.	15	TRBV3-1/TRBV3-2	TRBJ2-7
TGTGCCAGCACAGGACAGGGGAGGGTTCGAGATACGCAGTATTTT	CASTGQGRVRDTQYF	once	TRBD1	15	TRBV7-8	TRBJ2-3
TGTGCCAGCAGCTTGGTCAGGGAAGGAAACACCATATATTTT	CASSLVREGNTIYF	.	.	14	TRBV5-5	TRBJ1-3
TGTGCCAGCAGCATGACTAGACCCAAGGAGCAGTACTTC	CASSMTRPKEQYF	.	.	13	TRBV3-1/TRBV3-2	TRBJ2-7
TGTGCCAGCAGTTTATCGGGGTGGAACTATGGCTACACCTTC	CASSLSGWNYGYTF	.	.	14	TRBV28	TRBJ1-2
TGTGCCTGGAGCCAAGATGGGGCAGCCTATGGCTACACCTTC	CAWSQDGAAYGYTF	.	.	14	TRBV30	TRBJ1-2
TGTGCCAGCAGTGACGAGGGTACTTCACCCCTCCACTTT	CASSDEGTSPLHF	.	.	13	TRBV6-1	TRBJ1-6
TGTGCCAGTAGTATAGGGGGACAGCAAACGGGCTACACCTTC	CASSIGGQQTGYTF	.	TRBD1	14	TRBV19	TRBJ1-2
TGTGCCAGCAGCTTAGTTGGGCATAAAGAGACCCAGTACTTC	CASSLVGHKETQYF	.	.	14	TRBV7-9	TRBJ2-5
TGTGCCAGCAGCTCGCGGGACAGGGGAGTCTACGAGCAGTACTTC	CASSSRDRGVYEQYF	.	TRBD1	15	TRBV7-9	TRBJ2-7
TGTGCCAGCACAACAGGGGCGCCTTTAGAAGCTTTCTTT	CASTTGAPLEAFF	.	TRBD1	13	TRBV28	TRBJ1-1